A single sample is the source of the 23 T cell receptor beta chains below, sequenced in a study of T cell responses to AZD1222 COVID-19 vaccine (dated by TCRdb to about 2021). In light of the paper, this sample's time point label describes: about 28 days (+/-7) after the second vaccine dose. Libraries were prepared through the immunoSEQ multiplex PCR assay. The table was pulled from immuneACCESS by TCRdb, which kept in-frame rearrangements only. Such tables lose some clones; where checked, under half of the loss comes from unresolved V genes, and the rest has no known cause. The sample table holds over 150,000 clones, of which 85% to 90% were seen once. The ten largest clones capture roughly 12% of the sample. The sample was peripheral blood, taken 28 days after the second AZD1222 dose. The origin of the receptors is an adult who received the AZD1222 COVID-19 vaccine.

This sequence joins TRBV6-5 and TRBJ1-1; D uncertain. Germline V gene data show CDR1 as MNHEY and CDR2 as SVGAGI. The CDR3 totals 14 residues. The germline V and J ends were trimmed by 2 bases and 5 bases, with 12 bases remaining between them. The CDR3 sequence is CASSYADGETEAFF. CDR3 bases: TGTGCCAGCAGTTACGCCGACGGGGAAACTGAAGCTTTCTTT.

V is TRBV7-9 and J is TRBJ1-6; D perhaps matches TRBD1 (5 bases). The CDR3 totals 14 residues. CDR1 and CDR2 (germline): SEHNR, FQNEAQ (reference sequence). Trimming removed 1 base at V and 9 bases at J, with 10 bases between. CDR3: CASSLDSGGSPLHF. The CDR3 coding sequence is TGTGCCAGCAGCTTAGATAGCGGGGGTTCACCCCTCCACTTT.

The rearrangement links TRBV4-3 to TRBJ2-2; D ambiguous. The germline V gene encodes CDR1 LGHNA and CDR2 YSLEER. V was clipped by 0 bases and J by 6 bases, with 11 bases between them. The CDR3 is 15 residues long. CDR3 protein: CASSQDHRASGELFF. The CDR3, as DNA: TGCGCCAGCAGCCAAGATCACCGGGCGTCCGGGGAGCTGTTTTTT.

CDR3 in DNA: TGCAGCGTGAAACAGGGTGGCAATGAGCAGTTCTTC. The encoded protein is CSVKQGGNEQFF. The chain joins TRBV29-1 to TRBJ2-1; the D gene is possibly TRBD1 (6 bases). V shed 6 bases and J shed 6 bases, with 12 bases lying between them. CDR3 length: 12 amino acids. Per germline, CDR1 SQVTM and CDR2 ANQGSEA.

DNA for the CDR3: TGTGCCAGTAGTGCCCGGACAGGTGAAGCTTTCTTT. This sequence encodes CASSARTGEAFF. The chain couples TRBV19 to TRBJ1-1; the match to TRBD1 covers 7 bases. After removal of 5 bases from V and 7 bases from J, the junction contained 4 bases not matched to a gene. Germline V gives CDR1 LNHDA, CDR2 SQIVND (reference sequence). The CDR3 extends over 12 amino acids.

The rearrangement uses TRBV7-3 and TRBJ2-1; TRBD2 aligns across 13 bases. The length of the CDR3 is 14 residues. In germline, CDR1 is SGHTA, CDR2 FQGTGA. V trimming: 3 bases; J trimming: 10 bases; junction bases outside the gene matches: 3. CDR3 coding DNA: TGTGCCAGCAGCTTTACTAGCGGGGGGGCCGAGCAGTTCTTC. It is translated as CASSFTSGGAEQFF.

The gene calls are TRBV7-3 and TRBJ2-5; TRBD2 agrees at 10 bases. Germline values: CDR1 SGHTA, CDR2 FQGTGA. J was trimmed by 5 bases and V by 5 bases; bases with no gene match: 5. There are 14 residues in the CDR3. The CDR3 DNA reads TGTGCCAGCAGCCCCAGCGGGGGGGTGGAGACCCAGTACTTC. It translates to CASSPSGGVETQYF.

The J gene is TRBJ2-2, the V gene TRBV3-1 (or the pseudogene TRBV3-2); the match to TRBD1 covers 9 bases. The CDR3 loop spans 14 amino acids. V lost 4 bases and J lost 9; bases outside the gene matches: 6. Germline V gene lookup returns CDR1 LGHDT and CDR2 YNNKEL (reference sequence). CDR3 sequence reads: CASSRADRGRELFF. The CDR3, as DNA: TGTGCCAGCAGCCGAGCGGACAGGGGCCGGGAGCTGTTTTTT.

This chain links TRBV28 with TRBJ2-1; D perhaps matches TRBD1 (6 bases). The CDR3 runs to 15 residues. Germline values: CDR1 MDHEN, CDR2 SYDVKM. The V gene lost 4 bases and the J gene lost 0 bases, with 10 bases spanning the gap. CDR3 nucleotide sequence: TGTGCCAGCAGTTCCCCGACAGGCTCCTACAATGAGCAGTTCTTC. It codes for CASSSPTGSYNEQFF.

This clone turned up a few times. The CDR3 region is CASSLGRATDNEQFF. The CDR3 DNA follows: TGCGCCAGCAGCTTGGGGAGGGCGACGGACAATGAGCAGTTCTTC. This chain joins TRBV5-1 and TRBJ2-1; perhaps TRBD2 as D (6 bases). Germline V gives CDR1 SGHRS, CDR2 YFSETQ. With 0 bases removed from V and 5 bases from J, the gap between germline ends came to 12 bases. The CDR3 spans 15 residues. The full variable domain, rest sourced from reference TRBV5-1 and TRBJ2-1, is KAGVTQTPRYLIKTRGQQVTLSCSPISGHRSVSWYQQTPGQGLQFLFEYFSETQRNKGNFPGRFSGRQFSNSRSEMNVSTLELGDSALYLCASSLGRATDNEQFFGPGTRLTVL.

The table lists this clone with a few counts. V is TRBV7-8 and J is TRBJ2-7; no clear D. The CDR3 has 14 residues. V was trimmed by 5 bases and J by 3 bases, leaving 14 bases between them. Looked up from germline, CDR1 is SGHVS and CDR2 is FQNEAQ. The CDR3 loop reads CASSKDGVGYEQYF. In DNA, the CDR3 is TGTGCCAGCAGCAAAGATGGGGTCGGCTACGAGCAGTACTTC. Supplemented by reference TRBV7-8 and TRBJ2-7, the full variable domain reads GAGVSQSPRYKVAKRGQDVALRCDPISGHVSLFWYQQALGQGPEFLTYFQNEAQLDKSGLPSDRFFAERPEGSVSTLKIQRTQQEDSAVYLCASSKDGVGYEQYFGPGTRLTVT.

The sample holds a few counts of this clone. The chain combines TRBV7-2 with TRBJ2-1; 9 nucleotides match TRBD2. Germline CDR1 reads SGHTA; CDR2 reads FQGNSA. V shed 7 bases and J 7 bases; nucleotides not matched to a gene: 8. The CDR3 is 14 residues long. CDR3 nucleotide sequence: TGTGCCAGCACTTGGCGGGGGGGTTCAAATGAGCAGTTCTTC. It encodes CASTWRGGSNEQFF.

The CDR3 DNA is TGTGCCATCAGTGGACTAGCGGACAATGAGCAGTTCTTC. It specifies CAISGLADNEQFF. V is TRBV10-3 and J is TRBJ2-1, with 9 bases lining up with TRBD2. Germline values: CDR1 ENHRY, CDR2 SYGVKD. This CDR3 is built from 13 residues. Trimming cost V 4 bases and J 5 bases; bases outside gene matches: 0.

The rearrangement uses TRBV28 and TRBJ2-7, with 7 bases aligning to TRBD2. CDR1 is MDHEN and CDR2 is SYDVKM in the germline V gene. Trimming removed 8 bases from V and 2 bases from J; junction bases left unmatched: 9. The CDR3 sequence is 14 residues long. CDR3 bases: TGTGCCAGCTTAGAGGAGCGGGGTCCCTACGAGCAGTACTTC. The encoded protein is CASLEERGPYEQYF.

The chain recombines TRBV6-5 with TRBJ1-4, with D unresolved. Germline-derived CDR1 and CDR2 are MNHEY and SVGAGI. Between the trimmed V and J ends, which lost 2 bases and 3 bases, there was a span of 7 bases. There are 14 residues in the CDR3. The CDR3 reads CASSYGRANEKLFF. Here the CDR3 DNA reads TGTGCCAGCAGTTACGGACGGGCTAATGAAAAACTGTTTTTT.

The chain is built from TRBV19 and TRBJ1-3; D unclear. CDR3 size: 15 residues. Germline V lookup: CDR1 LNHDA, CDR2 SQIVND (reference sequence). The V end lost 5 bases, the J end lost 0 bases, and 11 bases lay between the germline ends. CDR3 in DNA: TGTGCCAGTAGTGCTAGCGGGGACTCTGGAAACACCATATATTTT. It specifies CASSASGDSGNTIYF.

This clone was observed a single time. The chain links TRBV5-6 to TRBJ2-5; 9 positions match TRBD1. This CDR3 is 16 amino acids long. The germline gives CDR1 SGHDT, CDR2 YYEEEE. V shed 2 bases and J 5 bases; nucleotides not matched to a gene: 10. In DNA form, the CDR3 reads TGTGCCAGCAGCTTACCGGGACAGGGATTTGAGGAGACCCAGTACTTC. Translating gives CASSLPGQGFEETQYF.

CDR3 amino acids: CASSLSNSHQPQHF. The CDR3 DNA reads as TGTGCCAGCAGTTTATCGAACAGCCATCAGCCCCAGCATTTT. The chain carries TRBV27 and TRBJ1-5; D unresolved. Germline V gene sequence: CDR1 MNHEY, CDR2 SMNVEV (reference sequence). Trimming took 0 bases from V and 5 from J, leaving 8 bases between them. The CDR3 length is 14 residues.

The CDR3 protein is CASSQGLGPGTDTQYF. The CDR3 DNA reads as TGTGCCAGCAGCCAAGGGCTGGGGCCAGGGACAGATACGCAGTATTTT. V usage is TRBV3-1 (or the pseudogene TRBV3-2) and J usage is TRBJ2-3, with a tentative D call TRBD1 (5 bases). Per germline, CDR1 LGHDT and CDR2 YNNKEL (reference sequence). This CDR3 is built from 16 residues. Trimming cost V 1 base and J 3 bases, with 14 bases left between them.

This clone was detected only a few times. The genes are TRBV5-1 and TRBJ2-7; D gene unclear. The CDR3 is made up of 14 amino acids. The germline V and J ends were trimmed by 1 base and 1 base, with 9 bases remaining between them. Per germline, CDR1 SGHRS and CDR2 YFSETQ. The CDR3 DNA follows: TGCGCCAGCAGCTTGTCAACCGGTTCCTACGAGCAGTACTTC. Its protein product is CASSLSTGSYEQYF.

The V and J genes are TRBV7-9 and TRBJ1-2, with D unclear. The germline V gene encodes CDR1 SEHNR and CDR2 FQNEAQ (reference sequence). This CDR3 region has 13 residues. V was clipped by 1 base and J by 2 bases, with 5 bases between them. This CDR3 is CASSLGGNYGYTF. The CDR3 DNA follows: TGTGCCAGCAGCTTAGGGGGAAACTATGGCTACACCTTC. The entire variable domain, with the rest obtained from reference TRBV7-9 and TRBJ1-2, is as follows: DTGVSQNPRHKITKRGQNVTFRCDPISEHNRLYWYRQTLGQGPEFLTYFQNEAQLEKSRLLSDRFSAERPKGSFSTLEIQRTEQGDSAMYLCASSLGGNYGYTFGSGTRLTVV.

The chain has TRBV19 and TRBJ2-7; TRBD1 matches at 7 bases. The CDR3 runs to 12 residues. Germline CDR1 and CDR2: LNHDA and SQIVND (reference sequence). V lost 3 bases, J lost 6 bases, and 2 bases stayed unmatched. Here the CDR3 reads CASSMTGSEQYF. The CDR3 DNA sequence: TGTGCCAGTAGTATGACAGGGAGCGAGCAGTACTTC.

Written as DNA, the CDR3 is TGTGCCAGCAGTGAAGCATGGGGGGAGAATCAGCCCCAGCATTTT. This gives the protein CASSEAWGENQPQHF. V gene TRBV2 combines with J gene TRBJ1-5; TRBD1 is a possible D gene (5 bases). CDR3 length: 15 residues. The germline V gene encodes CDR1 SNHLY and CDR2 FYNNEI. The V and J ends lost 0 bases and 4 bases respectively, with 10 bases between them.